The T cell receptor (beta chain) under discussion was sequenced for a study of blood T cell repertoires in COVID-19. In the study overall: PBMCs, B-cell-depleted T cells, or T cells provided the cDNA or gDNA that made up the material.

TCRdb keeps only in-frame clones here, not all; method: immunoSEQ multiplex PCR. The profile shows 64,000 or so clones, approximately 91% of them singletons. J was trimmed by 4 bases and V by 0 bases; bases with no gene match: 8. CDR3 length: 16 amino acids. Germline V gives CDR1 LGHNA, CDR2 YSLEER. This rearrangement joins TRBV4-3 to TRBJ2-7; 8 nucleotides line up with TRBD2. The sequence derives from a human donor in a cohort sampled during active COVID-19. Sequencing was done on a sample of peripheral blood. The CDR3 bases are TGCGCCAGCAGCCAAGATCTCGGGGGACTAGGATACGAGCAGTACTTC. Translating gives CASSQDLGGLGYEQYF.